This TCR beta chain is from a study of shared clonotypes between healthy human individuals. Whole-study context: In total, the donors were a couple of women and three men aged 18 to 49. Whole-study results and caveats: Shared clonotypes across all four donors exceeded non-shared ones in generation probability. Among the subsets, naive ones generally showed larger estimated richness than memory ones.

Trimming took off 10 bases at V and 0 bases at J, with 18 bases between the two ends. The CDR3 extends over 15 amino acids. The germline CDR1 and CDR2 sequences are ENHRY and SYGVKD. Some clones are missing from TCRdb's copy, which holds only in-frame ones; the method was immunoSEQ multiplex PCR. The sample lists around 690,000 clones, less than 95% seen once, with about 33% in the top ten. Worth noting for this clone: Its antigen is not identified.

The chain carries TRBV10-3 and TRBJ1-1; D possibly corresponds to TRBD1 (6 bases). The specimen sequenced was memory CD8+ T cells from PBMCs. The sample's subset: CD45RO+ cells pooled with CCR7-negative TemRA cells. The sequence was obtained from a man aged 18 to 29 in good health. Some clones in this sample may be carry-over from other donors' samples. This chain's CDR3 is CATSSWTAMNTEAFF. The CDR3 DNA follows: TGTGCCACCTCAAGTTGGACAGCTATGAACACTGAAGCTTTCTTT.